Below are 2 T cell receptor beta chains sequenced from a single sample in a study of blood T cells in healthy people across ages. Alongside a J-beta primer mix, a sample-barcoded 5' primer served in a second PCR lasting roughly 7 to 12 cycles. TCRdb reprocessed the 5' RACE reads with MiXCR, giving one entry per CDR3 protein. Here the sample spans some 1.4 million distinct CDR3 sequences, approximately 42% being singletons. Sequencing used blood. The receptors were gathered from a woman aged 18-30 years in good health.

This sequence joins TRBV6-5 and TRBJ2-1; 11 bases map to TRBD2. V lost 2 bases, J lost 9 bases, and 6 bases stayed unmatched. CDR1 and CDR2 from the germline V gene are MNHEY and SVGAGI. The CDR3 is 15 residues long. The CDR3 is CASSYTSGSVIEQFF. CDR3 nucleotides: TGTGCCAGCAGTTACACTAGCGGGAGTGTTATTGAGCAGTTCTTC.

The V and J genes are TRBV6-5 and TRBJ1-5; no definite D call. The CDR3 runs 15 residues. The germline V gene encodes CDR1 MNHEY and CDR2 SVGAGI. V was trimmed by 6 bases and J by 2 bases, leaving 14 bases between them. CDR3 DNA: TGTGCCAGCAGCCCCACGGGTAGGGGCAATCAGCCCCAGCATTTT. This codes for CASSPTGRGNQPQHF.